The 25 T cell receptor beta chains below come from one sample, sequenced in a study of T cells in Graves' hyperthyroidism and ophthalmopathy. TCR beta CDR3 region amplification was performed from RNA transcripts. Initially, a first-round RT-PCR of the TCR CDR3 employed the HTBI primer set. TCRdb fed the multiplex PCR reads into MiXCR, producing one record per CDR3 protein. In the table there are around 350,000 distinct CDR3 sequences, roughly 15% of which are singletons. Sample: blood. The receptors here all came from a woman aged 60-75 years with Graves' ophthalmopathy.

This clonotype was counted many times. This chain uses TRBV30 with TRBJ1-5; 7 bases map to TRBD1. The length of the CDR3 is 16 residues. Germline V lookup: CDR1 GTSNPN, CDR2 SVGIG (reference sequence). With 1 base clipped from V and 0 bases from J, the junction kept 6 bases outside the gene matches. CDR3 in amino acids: CAWSAGQRHSNQPQHF. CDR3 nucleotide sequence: TGTGCCTGGAGTGCGGGACAGAGACATAGCAATCAGCCCCAGCATTTT.

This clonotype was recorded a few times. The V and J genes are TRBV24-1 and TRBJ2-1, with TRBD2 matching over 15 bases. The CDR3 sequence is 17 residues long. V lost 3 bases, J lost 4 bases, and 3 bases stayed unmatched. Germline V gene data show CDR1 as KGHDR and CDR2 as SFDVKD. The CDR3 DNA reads TGTGCCACCAGTGATCGAGGACTAGCGGGAGGGTACAATGAGCAGTTCTTC. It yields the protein CATSDRGLAGGYNEQFF.

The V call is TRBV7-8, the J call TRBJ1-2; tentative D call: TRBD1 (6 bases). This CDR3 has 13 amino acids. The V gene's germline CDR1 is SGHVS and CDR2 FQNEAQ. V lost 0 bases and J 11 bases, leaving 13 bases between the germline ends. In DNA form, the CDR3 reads TGTGCCAGCAGCTTAGCACACAGGGCCGCGTACACCTTC. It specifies CASSLAHRAAYTF.

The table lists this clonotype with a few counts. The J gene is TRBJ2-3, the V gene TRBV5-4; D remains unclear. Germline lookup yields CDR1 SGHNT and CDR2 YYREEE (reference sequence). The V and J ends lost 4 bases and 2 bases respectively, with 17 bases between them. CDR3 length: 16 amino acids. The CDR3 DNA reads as TGTGCCAGCAGCCCCTCCCCAGGAGAGCCCACAGATACGCAGTATTTT. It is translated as CASSPSPGEPTDTQYF.

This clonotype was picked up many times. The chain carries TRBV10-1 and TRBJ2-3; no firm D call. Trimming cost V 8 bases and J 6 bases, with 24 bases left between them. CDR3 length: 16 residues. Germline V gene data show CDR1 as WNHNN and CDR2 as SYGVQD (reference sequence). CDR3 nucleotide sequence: TGCGCCAGCCAAGGCTCCGTAACCCAACGTGGGGATACGCAGTATTTT. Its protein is CASQGSVTQRGDTQYF.

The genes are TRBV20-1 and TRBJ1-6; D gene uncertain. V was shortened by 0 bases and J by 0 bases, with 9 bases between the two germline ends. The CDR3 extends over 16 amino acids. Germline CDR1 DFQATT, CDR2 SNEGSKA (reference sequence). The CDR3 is CSARDPASSYNSPLHF. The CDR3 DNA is TGCAGTGCTAGAGATCCCGCTAGCTCCTATAATTCACCCCTCCACTTT.

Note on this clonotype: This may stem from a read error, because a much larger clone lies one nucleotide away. The CDR3 sequence: CASSLEIGRVLETRYF. CDR3 DNA sequence: TGTGCCAGCAGTTTGGAAATCGGGAGAGTGTTAGAGACCCGGTACTTC. The chain links TRBV28 to TRBJ2-5; D possibly corresponds to TRBD2 (6 bases). The CDR3 is 16 residues long. Germline V gene sequence: CDR1 MDHEN, CDR2 SYDVKM.

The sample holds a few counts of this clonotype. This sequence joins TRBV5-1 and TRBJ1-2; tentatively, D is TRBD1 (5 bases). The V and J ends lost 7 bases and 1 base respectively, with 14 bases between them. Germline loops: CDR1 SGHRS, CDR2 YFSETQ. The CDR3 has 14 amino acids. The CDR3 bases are TGCGCCAGCCATCAGGGCGGGTTTAACTATGGCTACACCTTC. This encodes CASHQGGFNYGYTF.

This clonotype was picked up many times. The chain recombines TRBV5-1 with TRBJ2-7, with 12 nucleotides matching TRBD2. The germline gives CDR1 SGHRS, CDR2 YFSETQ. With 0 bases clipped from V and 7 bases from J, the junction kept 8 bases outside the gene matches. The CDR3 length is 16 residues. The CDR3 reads CASSLAPVLAGGEQYF. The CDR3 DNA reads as TGCGCCAGCAGCTTGGCTCCGGTTCTAGCGGGAGGGGAGCAGTACTTC.

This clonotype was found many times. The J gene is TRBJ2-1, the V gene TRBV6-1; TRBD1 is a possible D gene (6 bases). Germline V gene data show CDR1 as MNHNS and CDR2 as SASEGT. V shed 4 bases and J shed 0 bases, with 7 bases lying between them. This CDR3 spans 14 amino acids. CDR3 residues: CASSGGLSYNEQFF. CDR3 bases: TGTGCCAGCAGTGGGGGGCTCTCCTACAATGAGCAGTTCTTC.

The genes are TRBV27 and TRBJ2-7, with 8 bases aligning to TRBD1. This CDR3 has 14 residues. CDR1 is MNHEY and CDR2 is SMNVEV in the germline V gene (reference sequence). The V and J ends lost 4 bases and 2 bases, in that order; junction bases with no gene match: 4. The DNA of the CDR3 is TGTGCCAGCAGTTCGGGACAGGCTGCCTACGAGCAGTACTTC. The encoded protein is CASSSGQAAYEQYF.

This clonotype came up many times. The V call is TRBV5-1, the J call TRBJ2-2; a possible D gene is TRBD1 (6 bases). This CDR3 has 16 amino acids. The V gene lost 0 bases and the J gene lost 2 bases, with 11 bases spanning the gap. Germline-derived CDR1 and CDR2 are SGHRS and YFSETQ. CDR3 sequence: CASSLEGTLNTGELFF. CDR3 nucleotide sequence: TGCGCCAGCAGCTTGGAAGGGACACTTAACACCGGGGAGCTGTTTTTT.

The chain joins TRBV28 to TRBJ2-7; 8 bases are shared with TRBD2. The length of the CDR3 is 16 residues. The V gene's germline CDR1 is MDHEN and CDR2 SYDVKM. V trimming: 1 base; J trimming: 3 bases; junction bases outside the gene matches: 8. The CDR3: CASSLLGPGGNYEQYF. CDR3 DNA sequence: TGTGCCAGCAGTTTATTGGGACCGGGGGGGAACTACGAGCAGTACTTC.

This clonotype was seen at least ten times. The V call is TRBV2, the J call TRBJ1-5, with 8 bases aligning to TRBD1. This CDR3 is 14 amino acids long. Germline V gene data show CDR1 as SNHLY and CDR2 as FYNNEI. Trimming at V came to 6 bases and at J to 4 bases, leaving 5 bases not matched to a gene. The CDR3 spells CASRDRDQNQPQHF. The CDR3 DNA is TGTGCCAGCAGGGACAGGGACCAAAATCAGCCCCAGCATTTT. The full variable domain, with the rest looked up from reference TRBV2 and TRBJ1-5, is EPEVTQTPSHQVTQMGQEVILRCVPISNHLYFYWYRQILGQKVEFLVSFYNNEISEKSEIFDDQFSVERPDGSNFTLKIRSTKLEDSAMYFCASRDRDQNQPQHFGDGTRLSIL.

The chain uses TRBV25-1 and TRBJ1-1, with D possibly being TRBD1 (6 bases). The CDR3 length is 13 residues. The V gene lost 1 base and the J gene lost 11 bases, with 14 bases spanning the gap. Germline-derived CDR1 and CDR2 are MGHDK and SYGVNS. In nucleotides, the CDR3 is TGTGCCAGCAGTGAATGGGGGGGGGCAGGGGCTTTCTTT. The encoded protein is CASSEWGGAGAFF.

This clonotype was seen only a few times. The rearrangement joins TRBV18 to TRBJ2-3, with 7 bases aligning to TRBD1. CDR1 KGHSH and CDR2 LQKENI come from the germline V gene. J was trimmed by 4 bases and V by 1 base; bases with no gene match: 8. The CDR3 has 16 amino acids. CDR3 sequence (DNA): TGTGCCAGCTCACCACGGTTAAGGGGGCCCGCAGATACGCAGTATTTT. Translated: CASSPRLRGPADTQYF. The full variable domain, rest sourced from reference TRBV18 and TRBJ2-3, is NAGVMQNPRHLVRRRGQEARLRCSPMKGHSHVYWYRQLPEEGLKFMVYLQKENIIDESGMPKERFSAEFPKEGPSILRIQQVVRGDSAAYFCASSPRLRGPADTQYFGPGTRLTVL.

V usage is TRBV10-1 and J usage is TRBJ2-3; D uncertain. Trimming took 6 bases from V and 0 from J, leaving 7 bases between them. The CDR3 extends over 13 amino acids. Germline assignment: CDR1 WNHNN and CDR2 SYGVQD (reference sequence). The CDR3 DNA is TGCGCCAGCAGCGAGGACAGCACAGATACGCAGTATTTT. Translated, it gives CASSEDSTDTQYF.

The chain's CDR3 is CASTGAGGYTF. Here the CDR3 DNA reads TGTGCCAGCACCGGGGCGGGTGGCTACACCTTC. This chain uses TRBV6-1 with TRBJ1-2; a weak D match, TRBD1 (5 bases). CDR3 length: 11 amino acids. V was shortened by 7 bases and J by 7 bases, with 10 bases between the two germline ends. Germline-derived CDR1 and CDR2 are MNHNS and SASEGT.

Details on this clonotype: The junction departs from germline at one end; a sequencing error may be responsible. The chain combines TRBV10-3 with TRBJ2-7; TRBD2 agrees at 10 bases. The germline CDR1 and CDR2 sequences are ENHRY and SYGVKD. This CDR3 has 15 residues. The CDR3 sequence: CAISGTSGHSYEQHF. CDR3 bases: TGTGCCATCAGTGGGACTAGCGGACACTCCTACGAGCAGCACTTC.

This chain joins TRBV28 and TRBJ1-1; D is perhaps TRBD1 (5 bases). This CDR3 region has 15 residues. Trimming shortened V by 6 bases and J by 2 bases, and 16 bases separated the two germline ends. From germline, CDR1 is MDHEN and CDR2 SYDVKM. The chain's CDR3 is CASRWASGANTEAFF. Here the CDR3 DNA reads TGTGCCAGCAGATGGGCCTCTGGGGCCAACACTGAAGCTTTCTTT.

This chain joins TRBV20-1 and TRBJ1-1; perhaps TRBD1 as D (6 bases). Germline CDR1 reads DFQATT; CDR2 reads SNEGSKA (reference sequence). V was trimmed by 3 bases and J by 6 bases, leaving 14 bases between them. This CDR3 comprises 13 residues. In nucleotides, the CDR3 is TGCAGTGCTAGCAAACCGGGGGCCGCTGAAGCTTTCTTT. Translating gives CSASKPGAAEAFF.

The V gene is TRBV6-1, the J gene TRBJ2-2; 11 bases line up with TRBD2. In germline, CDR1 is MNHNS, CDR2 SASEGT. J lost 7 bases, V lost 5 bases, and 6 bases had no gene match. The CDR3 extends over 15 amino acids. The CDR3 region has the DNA TGTGCCAGCAGTTATATACTAGCGGGAGTCGGGGAGCTGTTTTTT. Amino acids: CASSYILAGVGELFF.

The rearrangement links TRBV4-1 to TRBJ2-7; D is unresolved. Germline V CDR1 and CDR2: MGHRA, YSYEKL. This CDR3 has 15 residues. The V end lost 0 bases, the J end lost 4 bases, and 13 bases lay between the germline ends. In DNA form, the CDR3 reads TGCGCCAGCAGCCAAGAAAAGTCCAGCATTTACGAGCAGTACTTC. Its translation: CASSQEKSSIYEQYF.

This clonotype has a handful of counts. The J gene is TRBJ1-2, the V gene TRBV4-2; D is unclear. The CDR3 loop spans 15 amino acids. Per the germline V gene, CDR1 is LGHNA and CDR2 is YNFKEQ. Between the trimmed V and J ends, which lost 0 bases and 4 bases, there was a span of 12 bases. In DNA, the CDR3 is TGTGCCAGCAGCCAAGACACCGCGGCCGCCTATGGCTACACCTTC. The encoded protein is CASSQDTAAAYGYTF.

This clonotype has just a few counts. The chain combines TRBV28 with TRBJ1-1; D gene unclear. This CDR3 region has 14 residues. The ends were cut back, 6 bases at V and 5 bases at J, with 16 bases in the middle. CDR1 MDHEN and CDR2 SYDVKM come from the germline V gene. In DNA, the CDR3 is TGTGCCAGCAGACAGAATTCAGTTACTACTGAAGCTTTCTTT. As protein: CASRQNSVTTEAFF. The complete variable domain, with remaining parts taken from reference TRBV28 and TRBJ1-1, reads DVKVTQSSRYLVKRTGEKVFLECVQDMDHENMFWYRQDPGLGLRLIYFSYDVKMKEKGDIPEGYSVSREKKERFSLILESASTNQTSMYLCASRQNSVTTEAFFGQGTRLTVV.